This T cell receptor beta chain derives from a study of blood T cell repertoires in COVID-19. Overall study context: The analysed material was cDNA or gDNA that came from T cells, B-cell-depleted T cells, or PBMCs.

The CDR3 consists of 18 residues. From germline, CDR1 is KGHDR and CDR2 SFDVKD. The V end lost 6 bases, the J end lost 0 bases, and 23 bases lay between the germline ends. Using immunoSEQ multiplex PCR, the repertoire was profiled, and TCRdb retains in-frame clones only, with some absent. This table holds fewer than 150,000 clones, around 87% found once. V usage is TRBV24-1 and J usage is TRBJ2-7; D is possibly TRBD1 (5 bases). Material for sequencing was peripheral blood. This sequence was found in a woman in her thirties or forties with acute or convalescent COVID-19. In DNA form, the CDR3 reads TGTGCCACCAGTCCACAACCAGGGAAATCCGAGACCTCCTACGAGCAGTACTTC. The encoded protein is CATSPQPGKSETSYEQYF.